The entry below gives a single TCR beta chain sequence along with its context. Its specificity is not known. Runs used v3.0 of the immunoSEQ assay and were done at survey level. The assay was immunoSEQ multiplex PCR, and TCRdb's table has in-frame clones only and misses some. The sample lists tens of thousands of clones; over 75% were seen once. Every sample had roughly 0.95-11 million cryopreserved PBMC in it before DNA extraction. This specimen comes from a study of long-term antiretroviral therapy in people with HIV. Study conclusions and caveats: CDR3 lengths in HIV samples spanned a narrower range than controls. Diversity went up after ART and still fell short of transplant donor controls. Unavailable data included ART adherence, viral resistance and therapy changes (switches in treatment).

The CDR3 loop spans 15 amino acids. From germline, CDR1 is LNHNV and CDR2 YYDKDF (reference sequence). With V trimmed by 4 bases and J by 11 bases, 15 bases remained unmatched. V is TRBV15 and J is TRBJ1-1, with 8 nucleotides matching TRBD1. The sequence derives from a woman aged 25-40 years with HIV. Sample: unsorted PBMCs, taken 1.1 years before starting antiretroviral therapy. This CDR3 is CATSTPGQGGMRAFF. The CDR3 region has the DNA TGTGCCACCAGCACCCCTGGACAGGGCGGGATGCGGGCTTTCTTT.